Below, 3 T cell receptor beta chains from the same sample are listed, as sequenced in a study of long-term antiretroviral therapy in people with HIV. Run at survey level, the immunoSEQ assay was version v3.0. TCRdb's copy holds only in-frame clones and misses some; the assay was immunoSEQ multiplex PCR. This sample has 20,000 to 25,000 clones, with approximately 90% found just once. Sequenced here: unsorted PBMCs, sampled 0.6 years after starting antiretroviral therapy. The receptor set was obtained from a man aged 55 to 69 with HIV.

The chain is built from TRBV27 and TRBJ1-2; 7 nucleotides match TRBD1. The CDR3 totals 14 residues. Germline V gene sequence: CDR1 MNHEY, CDR2 SMNVEV (reference sequence). With V trimmed by 5 bases and J by 5 bases, 8 bases remained unmatched. DNA for the CDR3: TGTGCCAGCAGTGATCCGGGACAGCATTATGGCTACACCTTC. It codes for CASSDPGQHYGYTF.

In this sample, this clone turned up a few times. The chain uses TRBV30 and TRBJ1-5; TRBD1 is a possible D gene (5 bases). The CDR3 is 13 residues long. Germline loops: CDR1 GTSNPN, CDR2 SVGIG (reference sequence). V lost 5 bases and J lost 0, with 8 bases in between. CDR3 DNA sequence: TGTGCCTGGGACAGCCATAGCAATCAGCCCCAGCATTTT. It specifies CAWDSHSNQPQHF.

V gene TRBV7-2 combines with J gene TRBJ2-3, with a tentative D call TRBD1 (5 bases). Trimming took off 5 bases at V and 2 bases at J, with 17 bases between the two ends. The CDR3 contains 16 residues. Germline V gene data show CDR1 as SGHTA and CDR2 as FQGNSA. Here the CDR3 DNA reads TGTGCCAGCAGCCAGAGACAGACGGATATCACAGATACGCAGTATTTT. This encodes CASSQRQTDITDTQYF.